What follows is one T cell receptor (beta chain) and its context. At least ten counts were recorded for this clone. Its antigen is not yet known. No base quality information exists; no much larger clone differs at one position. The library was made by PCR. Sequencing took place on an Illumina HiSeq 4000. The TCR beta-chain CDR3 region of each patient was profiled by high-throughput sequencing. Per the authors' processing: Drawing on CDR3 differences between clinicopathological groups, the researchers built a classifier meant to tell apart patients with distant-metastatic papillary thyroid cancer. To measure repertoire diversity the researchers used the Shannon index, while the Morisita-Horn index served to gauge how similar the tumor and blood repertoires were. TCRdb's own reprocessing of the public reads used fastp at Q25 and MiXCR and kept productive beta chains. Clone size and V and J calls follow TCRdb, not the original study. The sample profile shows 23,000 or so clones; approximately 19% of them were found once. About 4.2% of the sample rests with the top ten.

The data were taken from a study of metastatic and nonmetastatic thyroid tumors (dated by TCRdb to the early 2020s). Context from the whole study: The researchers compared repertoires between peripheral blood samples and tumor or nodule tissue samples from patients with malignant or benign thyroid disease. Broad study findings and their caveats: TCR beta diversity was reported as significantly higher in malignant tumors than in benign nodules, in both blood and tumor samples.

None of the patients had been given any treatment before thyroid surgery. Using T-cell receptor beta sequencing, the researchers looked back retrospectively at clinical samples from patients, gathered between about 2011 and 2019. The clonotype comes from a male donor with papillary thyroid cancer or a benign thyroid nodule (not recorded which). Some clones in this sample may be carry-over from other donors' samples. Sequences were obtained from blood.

The bases are TGTGCCAGCTCACCCGTGTTTGGCGGGACCCAAGAGACCCAGTACTTC. Translated, it reads CASSPVFGGTQETQYF. The chain joins TRBV18 to TRBJ2-5; a weak D assignment points to TRBD2 (6 bases agree). Reading from cysteine to phenylalanine, the CDR3 counts 16 amino acids. Only CDR3 DNA is held: 48 bases, read in frame from base 1. Trimming costs V 3 bases and J 1 base, and their ends lie 15 bases apart. CDR1 and CDR2 are drawn from the germline V gene: KGHSH, LQKENI.